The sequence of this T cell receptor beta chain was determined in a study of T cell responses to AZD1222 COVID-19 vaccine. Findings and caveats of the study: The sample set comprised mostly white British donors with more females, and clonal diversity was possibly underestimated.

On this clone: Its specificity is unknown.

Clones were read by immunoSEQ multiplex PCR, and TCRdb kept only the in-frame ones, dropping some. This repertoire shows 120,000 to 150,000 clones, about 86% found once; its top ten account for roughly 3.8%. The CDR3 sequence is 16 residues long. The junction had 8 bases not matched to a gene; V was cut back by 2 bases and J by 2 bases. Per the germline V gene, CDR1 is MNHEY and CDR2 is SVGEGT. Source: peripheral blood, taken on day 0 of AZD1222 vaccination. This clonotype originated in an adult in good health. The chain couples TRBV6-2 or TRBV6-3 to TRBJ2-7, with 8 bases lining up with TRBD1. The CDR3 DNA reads TGTGCCAGCAGTTACGTGGGACCACAGGGGGCCTACGAGCAGTACTTC. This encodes CASSYVGPQGAYEQYF.